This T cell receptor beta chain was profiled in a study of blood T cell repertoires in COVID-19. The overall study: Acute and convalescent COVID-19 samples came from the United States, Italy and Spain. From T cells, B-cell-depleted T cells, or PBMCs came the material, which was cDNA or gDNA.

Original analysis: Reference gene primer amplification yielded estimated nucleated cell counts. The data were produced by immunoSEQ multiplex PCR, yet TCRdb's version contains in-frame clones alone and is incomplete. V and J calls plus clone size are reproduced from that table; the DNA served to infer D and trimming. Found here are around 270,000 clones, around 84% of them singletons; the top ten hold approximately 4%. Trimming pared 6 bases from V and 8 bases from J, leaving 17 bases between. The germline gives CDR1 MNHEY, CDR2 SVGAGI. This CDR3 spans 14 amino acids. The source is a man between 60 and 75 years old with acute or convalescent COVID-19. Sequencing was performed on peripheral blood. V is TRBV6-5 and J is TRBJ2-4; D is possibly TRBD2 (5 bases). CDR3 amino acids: CASSSRLRADIQYF. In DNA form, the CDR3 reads TGTGCCAGCAGCTCCCGACTGCGGGCAGACATTCAGTACTTC.